A single sample is the source of the 24 T cell receptor beta chains below, sequenced in a study of cytotoxic CD8 clonotypes in ibrutinib-treated CLL. Repertoires were generated with immunoSEQ multiplex PCR, while TCRdb's copy carries only in-frame clones and drops some. The repertoire holds 140,000 to 150,000 clones, with about 78% as singletons. Material: PBMCs, obtained after 24 months of ibrutinib treatment. The receptors derive from a human donor with chronic lymphocytic leukemia.

J is TRBJ1-2 and V is TRBV20-1; unclear D gene. Germline CDR1 and CDR2: DFQATT and SNEGSKA (reference sequence). This CDR3 is built from 11 residues. Trimming pared 6 bases from V and 5 bases from J, leaving 10 bases between. The CDR3 reads CSASGLYGYTF. DNA of the CDR3: TGCAGTGCGTCGGGCCTGTATGGCTACACCTTC.

This clone was picked up a small number of times. The V and J genes are TRBV11-3 and TRBJ2-7, with D perhaps matching TRBD2 (5 bases). Trimming left V 5 bases short and J 2 bases short, with 16 bases between. Germline V gene lookup returns CDR1 SGHNT and CDR2 YENEEA. The CDR3 is 15 amino acids. Here the CDR3 reads CASSQSGGGAYEQYF. CDR3 nucleotide sequence: TGTGCCAGCAGCCAGAGCGGCGGCGGCGCCTACGAGCAGTACTTC.

V usage is TRBV2 and J usage is TRBJ2-1, with 12 bases aligning to TRBD2. This CDR3 region has 20 residues. Unmatched junction bases numbered 15, after V lost 6 bases and J lost 0 bases. The germline V gene encodes CDR1 SNHLY and CDR2 FYNNEI. CDR3 region: CASSTQPVLAGGSSYNEQFF. CDR3 DNA sequence: TGTGCCAGCAGCACTCAACCCGTACTAGCGGGGGGAAGCTCCTACAATGAGCAGTTCTTC.

The chain employs TRBV28 and TRBJ2-2, with a weak D call TRBD1 (5 bases). This CDR3 comprises 14 residues. The germline V gene has CDR1 MDHEN and CDR2 SYDVKM. With 5 bases removed from V and 2 bases from J, the gap between germline ends came to 9 bases. The CDR3: CASSQGFNTGELFF. As DNA, the CDR3 is TGTGCCAGCAGTCAGGGCTTCAACACCGGGGAGCTGTTTTTT.

V is TRBV5-1 and J is TRBJ2-3; 9 bases agree with TRBD1. The CDR3 contains 15 residues. Looked up from germline, CDR1 is SGHRS and CDR2 is YFSETQ. V shed 4 bases and J 6 bases; nucleotides not matched to a gene: 9. The CDR3 loop is CASSLDRGERDTQYF. The CDR3 bases are TGCGCCAGCAGCCTGGACAGGGGCGAGAGGGATACGCAGTATTTT.

This clone was recorded a few times. The V gene is TRBV5-4, the J gene TRBJ2-3; D may correspond to TRBD1 or TRBD2 (6 bases each). CDR3 length: 17 residues. V lost 4 bases, J lost 0 bases, and 18 bases lay in between. CDR1 and CDR2 (germline): SGHNT, YYREEE (reference sequence). The CDR3 nucleotides are TGTGCCAGCAGCCTGGGGGGCAGAGAACCTAGCACAGATACGCAGTATTTT. Protein sequence: CASSLGGREPSTDTQYF.

The chain couples TRBV5-5 to TRBJ2-1, with TRBD1 as a possible D gene (5 bases). Trimming took 9 bases from V and 7 from J, leaving 17 bases between them. Looked up from germline, CDR1 is SGHKS and CDR2 is YYEKEE (reference sequence). This CDR3 spans 13 amino acids. This chain's CDR3 is CATKGVGRNEQFF. In DNA form, the CDR3 reads TGTGCCACCAAAGGGGTGGGCAGGAATGAGCAGTTCTTC.

V and J are TRBV4-2 and TRBJ2-5, with 7 nucleotides matching TRBD2. The junction had 20 bases not matched to a gene; V was cut back by 0 bases and J by 7 bases. Germline assignment: CDR1 LGHNA and CDR2 YNFKEQ. The CDR3 totals 19 residues. The CDR3 bases are TGTGCCAGCAGCCAAGAAGGTAGCGGGTTTCGGGCACGGCGAGGGACCCAGTACTTC. It specifies CASSQEGSGFRARRGTQYF.

The chain joins TRBV28 to TRBJ2-4; D could derive from TRBD1 or TRBD2 (5 bases each). This CDR3 comprises 14 residues. Per the germline V gene, CDR1 is MDHEN and CDR2 is SYDVKM. Trimming took 8 bases from V and 0 from J, leaving 11 bases between them. The CDR3 sequence: CASGGDVAKNIQYF. The CDR3 DNA reads as TGTGCCAGCGGTGGGGACGTAGCCAAAAACATTCAGTACTTC.

V and J are TRBV2 and TRBJ2-5; D might be TRBD1 (5 bases). This CDR3 contains 12 residues. Germline V gene lookup returns CDR1 SNHLY and CDR2 FYNNEI. V lost 11 bases, J lost 3 bases, and 13 bases lay in between. The CDR3 DNA follows: TGTGCCTCCTCTAGGGGCGAAGAGACCCAGTACTTC. Amino acid sequence: CASSRGEETQYF.

The rearrangement uses TRBV6-5 and TRBJ1-3; D is unresolved. Germline V CDR1 and CDR2: MNHEY, SVGAGI. The CDR3 sequence is 15 residues long. The germline V and J ends were trimmed by 2 bases and 3 bases, with 11 bases remaining between them. For the CDR3, the DNA is TGTGCCAGCAGTTACGGTTGGCCAGGTGGAAACACCATATATTTT. Protein sequence: CASSYGWPGGNTIYF.

This clone was counted a single time. The V gene is TRBV7-9, the J gene TRBJ2-7, with 7 bases identical to TRBD1. CDR1 and CDR2 (germline): SEHNR, FQNEAQ (reference sequence). The CDR3 has 12 amino acids. The trim removed 5 bases at V and 9 bases at J, leaving 7 bases unmatched. The CDR3 reads CASSIQGVGQYF. CDR3 nucleotide sequence: TGTGCCAGCAGCATCCAGGGGGTAGGGCAGTACTTC.

V is TRBV9 and J is TRBJ2-3, with D perhaps TRBD2 (5 bases). CDR1 SGDLS and CDR2 YYNGEE come from the germline V gene. The CDR3 totals 13 residues. V lost 4 bases, J lost 1 base, and 7 bases lay in between. CDR3 residues: CASSTGGTDTQYF. CDR3 bases: TGTGCCAGCAGCACCGGGGGCACAGATACGCAGTATTTT.

The chain uses TRBV6-1 and TRBJ2-2; D remains ambiguous. V lost 2 bases and J lost 6, with 4 bases in between. The CDR3 runs to 12 residues. From germline, CDR1 is MNHNS and CDR2 SASEGT. CDR3 in DNA: TGTGCCAGCAGTGAACAAGCCGGGGAGCTGTTTTTT. It specifies CASSEQAGELFF.

V and J are TRBV9 and TRBJ1-5; no clear D gene. CDR3 size: 14 residues. V was shortened by 0 bases and J by 0 bases, with 4 bases between the two germline ends. The germline CDR1 and CDR2 sequences are SGDLS and YYNGEE. The CDR3 bases are TGTGCCAGCAGCGTAGCCCTTAGCAATCAGCCCCAGCATTTT. Translating it yields CASSVALSNQPQHF. The entire variable domain, with the rest obtained from reference TRBV9 and TRBJ1-5, is as follows: DSGVTQTPKHLITATGQRVTLRCSPRSGDLSVYWYQQSLDQGLQFLIQYYNGEERAKGNILERFSAQQFPDLHSELNLSSLELGDSALYFCASSVALSNQPQHFGDGTRLSIL.

The count of this clone is one. The chain has TRBV4-1 and TRBJ1-2; a weak D match, TRBD1 (5 bases). Germline V lookup: CDR1 MGHRA, CDR2 YSYEKL. The CDR3 has 14 residues. Trimming shortened V by 6 bases and J by 4 bases, and 15 bases separated the two germline ends. The CDR3 spells CASRKGAEAYGYTF. CDR3 in DNA: TGCGCCAGCAGGAAAGGGGCGGAAGCCTATGGCTACACCTTC.

V gene TRBV19 combines with J gene TRBJ2-3; TRBD2 is a possible D gene (6 bases). V lost 1 base and J lost 4, with 9 bases in between. This CDR3 has 14 amino acids. Germline values: CDR1 LNHDA, CDR2 SQIVND (reference sequence). The CDR3, as DNA: TGTGCCAGTAGTATAGCCGGAGGGGCAGATACGCAGTATTTT. Amino acid sequence: CASSIAGGADTQYF.

This chain links TRBV7-3 with TRBJ2-3, with D possibly being TRBD1 (5 bases). Germline values: CDR1 SGHTA, CDR2 FQGTGA. Trimming removed 0 bases at V and 5 bases at J, with 6 bases between. The CDR3 loop spans 13 amino acids. CDR3 sequence reads: CASSLTGLDTQYF. The CDR3, as DNA: TGTGCCAGCAGCTTAACGGGGCTAGATACGCAGTATTTT. The variable domain in full, completed from reference TRBV7-3 and TRBJ2-3, reads GAGVSQTPSNKVTEKGKYVELRCDPISGHTALYWYRQSLGQGPEFLIYFQGTGAADDSGLPNDRFFAVRPEGSVSTLKIQRTERGDSAVYLCASSLTGLDTQYFGPGTRLTVL.

A few counts support this clone. This specimen includes other DNA sequences encoding the same CDR3. For the CDR3, the DNA is TGTGCCAGCACGGCCAACTATGGCTACACCTTC. It codes for CASTANYGYTF. The chain couples TRBV28 to TRBJ1-2; D uncertain. V lost 7 bases and J lost 2, with 5 bases in between. The CDR3 has 11 amino acids. Germline V gene data show CDR1 as MDHEN and CDR2 as SYDVKM.

The chain recombines TRBV7-2 with TRBJ1-1; 8 bases fit TRBD1. Germline CDR1 and CDR2: SGHTA and FQGNSA. V shed 8 bases and J 3 bases; nucleotides not matched to a gene: 5. The length of the CDR3 is 13 residues. DNA of the CDR3: TGTGCCAGCGGGGACAGGTTGTACACTGAAGCTTTCTTT. Amino acid sequence: CASGDRLYTEAFF.

The genes are TRBV19 and TRBJ1-1, with 8 bases fitting TRBD1. Germline assignment: CDR1 LNHDA and CDR2 SQIVND (reference sequence). Unmatched junction bases numbered 7, after V lost 5 bases and J lost 5 bases. The CDR3 contains 14 residues. CDR3 residues: CASSPGQVWTEAFF. In DNA form, the CDR3 reads TGTGCCAGTAGTCCGGGACAGGTTTGGACTGAAGCTTTCTTT.

The V and J genes are TRBV4-2 and TRBJ2-3; 13 nucleotides line up with TRBD2. Germline CDR1 and CDR2: LGHNA and YNFKEQ. V was clipped by 5 bases and J by 1 base; unmatched bases: 3. The CDR3 is 16 amino acids. In nucleotides, the CDR3 is TGTGCCAGCAGCTTCGGGACTAGCGGGGGCACAGATACGCAGTATTTT. Translating gives CASSFGTSGGTDTQYF.

J is TRBJ2-2 and V is TRBV6-6; D may be TRBD1 or TRBD2 (6 bases each). Germline V gene lookup returns CDR1 MNHNY and CDR2 SVGAGI (reference sequence). Trimming took 6 bases from V and 6 from J, leaving 17 bases between them. This CDR3 has 15 amino acids. CDR3: CASRQRGARAGELFF. Written as DNA, the CDR3 is TGTGCCAGCAGACAGAGGGGGGCGAGGGCCGGGGAGCTGTTTTTT.

V is TRBV19 and J is TRBJ1-5; 9 bases align to TRBD1. V lost 6 bases to trimming and J lost 9 bases; unmatched junction nucleotides: 15. This CDR3 is built from 16 residues. Per germline, CDR1 LNHDA and CDR2 SQIVND (reference sequence). This chain's CDR3 is CASSRSRDRVVAPQHF. CDR3 nucleotides: TGTGCCAGTAGCAGGTCCCGGGACAGGGTAGTGGCGCCCCAGCATTTT.